The TCR beta chain described here comes from a study of cytotoxic CD8 clonotypes in ibrutinib-treated CLL. About the research overall: Among the samples, the mean was roughly 260,000 productive templates and about 94,000 productive rearrangements. Notes on the study in general: Patients showed higher baseline clonality than age-matched healthy donors, and it tracked circulating CD8+ T-cell counts.

Germline V gene data show CDR1 as SGDLS and CDR2 as YYNGEE. V dropped 3 bases and J dropped 3 bases, with 11 bases sitting between them. This CDR3 region has 14 residues. Concerning this clone itself: Its antigen remains unknown.

Target depth was 1 in 200,000 to 1 in 1 million T cells, about 10x per clonotype. Repertoires were generated with immunoSEQ multiplex PCR, while TCRdb's copy carries only in-frame clones and drops some. Counted here are some 9,800 clones, 61% occurring once; the ten biggest clones make up 15% to 20%. This TCR was sampled from a human donor with chronic lymphocytic leukemia. The sequences come from PBMCs, collected before ibrutinib treatment. V usage is TRBV9 and J usage is TRBJ2-3; perhaps D is TRBD1 or TRBD2 (6 bases each). CDR3 coding DNA: TGTGCCAGCAGCGGAGGGGGGTGGACAGATACGCAGTATTTT. Amino acid sequence: CASSGGGWTDTQYF.